Sequencing of this T cell receptor (beta chain) was carried out in a study of human thymus T cells. V gave up 6 bases and J gave up 7 bases, with 13 bases separating them. Germline assignment: CDR1 SQVTM and CDR2 ANQGSEA. The CDR3 is 12 amino acids. Findings of the study overall: Related work showed strongly overlapping thymic repertoires across unrelated individuals.

The assay was immunoSEQ multiplex PCR, and TCRdb's table has in-frame clones only and misses some. The table records fewer than 85,000 clones, 90% to 95% of them present only once. This clone showed up just a few times. Its antigen is as yet unknown. Thymus was obtained from resections taken during corrective heart surgery. Infants served as donors; they were healthy and Finnish and were having corrective surgery for congenital heart defects. Sequencing was carried out using thymus tissue. The sequence was obtained from a girl younger than two with a congenital heart defect but otherwise immunologically healthy. The rearrangement uses TRBV29-1 and TRBJ2-1; perhaps TRBD2 as D (7 bases). CDR3: CSVWGGRNEQFF. CDR3 coding DNA: TGCAGCGTGTGGGGGGGCAGGAATGAGCAGTTCTTC.